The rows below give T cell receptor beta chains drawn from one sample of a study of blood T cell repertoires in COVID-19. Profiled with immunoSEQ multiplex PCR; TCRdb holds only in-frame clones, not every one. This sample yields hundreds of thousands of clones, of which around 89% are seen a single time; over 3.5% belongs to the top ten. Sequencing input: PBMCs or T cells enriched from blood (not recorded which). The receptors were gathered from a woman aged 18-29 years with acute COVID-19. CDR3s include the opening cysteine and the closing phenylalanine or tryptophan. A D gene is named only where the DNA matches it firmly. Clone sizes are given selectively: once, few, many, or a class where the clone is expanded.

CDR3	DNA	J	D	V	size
CASSLGQNYNEQFF	TGTGCCAGCAGTTTAGGGCAGAACTACAATGAGCAGTTCTTC	TRBJ2-1	NA	TRBV27	NA
CASSEGQSLSYEQYF	TGTGCCAGCAGTGAAGGACAAAGTCTCTCCTACGAGCAGTACTTC	TRBJ2-7	NA	TRBV3-1/TRBV3-2	NA
CAINRGGTEAFF	TGTGCCATCAATCGAGGGGGCACTGAAGCTTTCTTT	TRBJ1-1	NA	TRBV10-3	NA
CASSHYRDRGNEQFF	TGTGCCAGCAGCCATTACCGGGACAGGGGTAATGAGCAGTTCTTC	TRBJ2-1	TRBD1	TRBV7-9	NA
CASSFSDYLYPYEQYF	TGTGCCAGCAGTTTCTCCGACTACCTCTATCCCTACGAGCAGTACTTC	TRBJ2-7	NA	TRBV27	NA
CASSFGQGDYSPLHF	TGTGCCAGCAGCTTCGGACAGGGCGACTATTCACCCCTCCACTTT	TRBJ1-6	TRBD1	TRBV7-8	NA
CATAIQRTYEQYF	TGTGCCACGGCCATACAGCGGACCTACGAGCAGTACTTC	TRBJ2-7	NA	TRBV6-5	NA
CASSDSGGNNEQFF	TGTGCCAGTAGTGACAGCGGGGGGAACAATGAGCAGTTCTTC	TRBJ2-1	TRBD2	TRBV19	NA
CASTIAGLAANTGELFF	TGTGCCAGCACCATCGCCGGCCTAGCGGCAAACACCGGGGAGCTGTTTTTT	TRBJ2-2	TRBD2	TRBV5-6	once
CASSLGQGDYEQYF	TGTGCCAGCAGCTTGGGACAGGGAGACTACGAGCAGTACTTC	TRBJ2-7	TRBD1	TRBV9	NA
CASSPMPRGQAWGETQYF	TGTGCCAGCAGTCCAATGCCCCGAGGACAGGCCTGGGGAGAGACCCAGTACTTC	TRBJ2-5	TRBD1	TRBV27	NA
CASSSQGRGYTF	TGTGCCAGCAGTTCCCAGGGGAGAGGCTACACCTTC	TRBJ1-2	NA	TRBV28	NA
CASSPVLAGAQNTGELFF	TGTGCCAGCTCACCAGTACTAGCGGGAGCCCAGAACACCGGGGAGCTGTTTTTT	TRBJ2-2	TRBD2	TRBV18	NA
CSVAFDRLNEKLFF	TGCAGCGTTGCCTTCGACAGGTTGAATGAAAAACTGTTTTTT	TRBJ1-4	NA	TRBV29-1	NA
CASTPSGATGGNTIYF	TGTGCCAGCACACCCTCAGGGGCGACGGGTGGAAACACCATATATTTT	TRBJ1-3	NA	TRBV4-2	once
CATSRDPLRNTEAFF	TGTGCCACCAGCAGAGATCCCCTCAGGAACACTGAAGCTTTCTTT	TRBJ1-1	NA	TRBV15	NA
CASSLVSPQTAEAFF	TGTGCCAGCAGCTTAGTGTCCCCCCAGACTGCTGAAGCTTTCTTT	TRBJ1-1	NA	TRBV11-3	NA
CASSPWIATYEQYF	TGTGCCAGCAGCCCCTGGATAGCAACCTACGAGCAGTACTTC	TRBJ2-7	NA	TRBV7-3	NA
CATSSGNGGYTF	TGTGCCACCAGCAGTGGTAACGGTGGCTACACCTTC	TRBJ1-2	NA	TRBV15	NA
CASSLQGENTEAFF	TGTGCCAGCAGTTTACAGGGGGAGAACACTGAAGCTTTCTTT	TRBJ1-1	TRBD1	TRBV11-2	NA
CASSDIREGYTF	TGTGCCAGCAGTGACATCAGGGAAGGCTACACCTTC	TRBJ1-2	NA	TRBV2	once
CASSPRWDGSGSKNIQYF	TGTGCCAGCAGCCCTAGGTGGGACGGGAGTGGTTCCAAAAACATTCAGTACTTC	TRBJ2-4	NA	TRBV11-3	NA
CASSPGGLAGIYEQYF	TGTGCCAGCAGCCCGGGGGGACTAGCGGGAATCTACGAGCAGTACTTC	TRBJ2-7	TRBD2	TRBV11-1	NA
CASSLEGGSGRTNEQFF	TGTGCTAGCAGCTTAGAGGGCGGGTCAGGCCGCACGAATGAGCAGTTCTTC	TRBJ2-1	NA	TRBV7-7	NA
CASRGEGVAYNEQFF	TGTGCCAGTAGGGGGGAGGGCGTAGCCTACAATGAGCAGTTCTTC	TRBJ2-1	TRBD2	TRBV19	NA
CASSARQGREQYF	TGTGCCAGCAGCGCCAGACAGGGCAGGGAGCAGTACTTC	TRBJ2-7	TRBD1	TRBV9	NA
CASSLGDTSGANVLTF	TGTGCCAGCAGCCTAGGGGACACCTCTGGGGCCAACGTCCTGACTTTC	TRBJ2-6	NA	TRBV11-3	NA
CASSRTGTSGRTPRKFF	TGCGCCAGCAGCCGTACAGGGACTAGCGGGAGGACCCCTAGGAAGTTCTTC	TRBJ2-1	TRBD2	TRBV5-1	NA
CASTGAHYGYTF	TGTGCCAGCACAGGGGCCCACTATGGCTACACCTTC	TRBJ1-2	NA	TRBV28	NA
CASSQSGIGAFF	TGTGCCAGCAGCCAATCAGGGATAGGAGCTTTCTTT	TRBJ1-1	NA	TRBV3-1/TRBV3-2	NA
CASSQGGFSNQPQHF	TGCGCCAGCAGCCAAGGGGGCTTCAGCAATCAGCCCCAGCATTTT	TRBJ1-5	TRBD1	TRBV5-1	once
CALTREINYGYTF	TGTGCTCTCACCCGGGAGATTAACTATGGCTACACCTTC	TRBJ1-2	NA	TRBV7-9	few
CASSLGLAEKNEQFF	TGTGCCAGCAGTCTGGGACTAGCGGAGAAAAATGAGCAGTTCTTC	TRBJ2-1	TRBD2	TRBV11-1	NA
CASSSPNTGAAYGYTF	TGTGCCAGCAGTTCTCCAAACACAGGGGCCGCGTATGGCTACACCTTC	TRBJ1-2	TRBD1	TRBV27	NA
CASSSDRLSSPLYF	TGTGCCAGCAGCTCAGACAGGCTCTCTTCACCCCTCTACTTT	TRBJ1-6	NA	TRBV7-9	NA
CSVETGLRTEAFF	TGCAGCGTTGAAACAGGGCTACGCACTGAAGCTTTCTTT	TRBJ1-1	NA	TRBV29-1	NA
CASTIQQGSNEKLFF	TGTGCCAGCACCATCCAACAGGGGTCTAATGAAAAACTGTTTTTT	TRBJ1-4	TRBD1	TRBV28	NA
CASSLGSRTRVVSGELFF	TGTGCCAGCAGCTTAGGAAGCCGGACTAGGGTCGTCTCCGGGGAGCTGTTTTTT	TRBJ2-2	TRBD2	TRBV7-9	NA
CASSLDLGRSYEQYF	TGTGCCAGCAGCTTAGACCTGGGCCGATCCTACGAGCAGTACTTC	TRBJ2-7	NA	TRBV11-2	NA
CAWSVRGGRRETQYF	TGTGCCTGGAGTGTACGGGGCGGGAGGAGGGAGACCCAGTACTTC	TRBJ2-5	TRBD2	TRBV30	NA
CASSHGSGEYGYTF	TGTGCCAGCAGCCATGGGTCTGGAGAGTATGGCTACACCTTC	TRBJ1-2	NA	TRBV9	NA
CASSQNQRVAFF	TGTGCCAGCAGCCAGAACCAACGGGTGGCTTTCTTT	TRBJ1-1	NA	TRBV11-2	NA
CATGIYRGAYEQYF	TGTGCCACCGGCATCTACAGGGGTGCCTACGAGCAGTACTTC	TRBJ2-7	TRBD1	TRBV27	NA
CASSPGVFNEKLFF	TGTGCCAGCAGTCCCGGGGTGTTTAATGAAAAACTGTTTTTT	TRBJ1-4	NA	TRBV27	NA
CASRTRGETGELFF	TGTGCCAGCAGGACCAGGGGTGAGACCGGGGAGCTGTTTTTT	TRBJ2-2	NA	TRBV7-2	NA